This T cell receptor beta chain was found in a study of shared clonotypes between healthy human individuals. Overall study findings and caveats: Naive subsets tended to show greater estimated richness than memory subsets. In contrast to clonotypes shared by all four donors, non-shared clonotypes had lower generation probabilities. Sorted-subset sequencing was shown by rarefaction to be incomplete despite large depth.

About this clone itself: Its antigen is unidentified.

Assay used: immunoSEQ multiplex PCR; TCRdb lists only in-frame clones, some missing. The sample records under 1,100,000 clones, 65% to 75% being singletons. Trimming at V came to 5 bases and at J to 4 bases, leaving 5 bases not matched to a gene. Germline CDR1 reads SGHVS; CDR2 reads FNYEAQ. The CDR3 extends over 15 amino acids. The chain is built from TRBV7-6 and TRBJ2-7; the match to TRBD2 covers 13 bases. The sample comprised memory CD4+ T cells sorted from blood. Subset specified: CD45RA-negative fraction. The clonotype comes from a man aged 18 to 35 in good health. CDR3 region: CASSGLAGELYEQYF. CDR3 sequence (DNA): TGTGCCAGCAGCGGACTAGCGGGAGAACTGTACGAGCAGTACTTC.